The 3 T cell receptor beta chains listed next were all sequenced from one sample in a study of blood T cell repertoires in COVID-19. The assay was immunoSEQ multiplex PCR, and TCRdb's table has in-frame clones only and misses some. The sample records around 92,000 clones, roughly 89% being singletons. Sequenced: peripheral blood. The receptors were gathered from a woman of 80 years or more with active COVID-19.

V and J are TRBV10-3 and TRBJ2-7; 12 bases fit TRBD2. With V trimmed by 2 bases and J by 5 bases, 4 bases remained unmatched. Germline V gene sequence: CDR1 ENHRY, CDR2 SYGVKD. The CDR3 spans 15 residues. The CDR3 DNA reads TGTGCCATCAGTGAGACTAGCGGGAGGAGTCACGAGCAGTACTTC. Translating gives CAISETSGRSHEQYF.

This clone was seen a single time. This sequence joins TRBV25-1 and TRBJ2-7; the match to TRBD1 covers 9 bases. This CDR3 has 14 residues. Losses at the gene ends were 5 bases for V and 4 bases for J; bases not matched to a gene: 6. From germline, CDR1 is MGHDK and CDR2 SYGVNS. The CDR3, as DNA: TGTGCCAGCAGTCTCACAGGGGGCGCGTACGAGCAGTACTTC. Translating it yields CASSLTGGAYEQYF.

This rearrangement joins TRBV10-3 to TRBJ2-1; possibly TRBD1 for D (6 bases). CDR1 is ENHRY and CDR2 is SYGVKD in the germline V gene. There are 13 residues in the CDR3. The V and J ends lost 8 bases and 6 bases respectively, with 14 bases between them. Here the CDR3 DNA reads TGTGCCATCGGGGGCGAGAGGAGCAATGAGCAGTTCTTC. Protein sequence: CAIGGERSNEQFF.